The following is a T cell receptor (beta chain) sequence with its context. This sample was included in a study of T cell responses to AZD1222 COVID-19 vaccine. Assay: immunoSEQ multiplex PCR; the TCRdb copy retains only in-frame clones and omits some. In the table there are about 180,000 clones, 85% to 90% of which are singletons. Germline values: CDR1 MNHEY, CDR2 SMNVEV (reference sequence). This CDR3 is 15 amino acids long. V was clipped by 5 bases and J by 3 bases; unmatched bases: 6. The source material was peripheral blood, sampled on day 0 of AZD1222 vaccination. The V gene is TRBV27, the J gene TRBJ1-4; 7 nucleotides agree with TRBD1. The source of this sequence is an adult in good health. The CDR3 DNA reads TGTGCCAGCAGTCCCCCGGACAGGCCTAATGAAAAACTGTTTTTT. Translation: CASSPPDRPNEKLFF.